A single sample is the source of the 6 T cell receptor beta chains below, sequenced in a study of regulatory T cells in long-lasting Graves disease. The time point: newly diagnosed GD, antithyroid drugs for less than 3 months. RNA from PBMCs was the source of the TCR library. Libraries of TCR beta came from iRepertoire HTBI primers plus Arm-PCR of CDR3 regions. TCRdb ran MiXCR on the multiplex PCR reads and lists one entry per CDR3 protein. Among a few hundred thousand distinct CDR3 sequences listed, over 9.5% were seen once. Another study also made use of these data, one on T cells in Graves' hyperthyroidism and ophthalmopathy.

Here the sequenced sample was peripheral blood mononuclear cells (PBMCs), taken at new diagnosis, from a patient treated with antithyroid drugs. The source of these receptors is a woman aged 18-29 years with Graves disease.

This clonotype was picked up many times. The rearrangement joins TRBV28 to TRBJ1-2; TRBD1 agrees at 11 bases. CDR1 and CDR2 from the germline V gene are MDHEN and SYDVKM. The junction had 2 bases not matched to a gene; V was cut back by 2 bases and J by 3 bases. The CDR3 spans 15 residues. The CDR3 here is CASSLPGQGDYGYTF. CDR3 nucleotides: TGTGCCAGCAGTTTACCGGGACAGGGGGACTATGGCTACACCTTC.

The chain joins TRBV7-2 to TRBJ2-7; D is ambiguous. There are 13 residues in the CDR3. CDR1 and CDR2 from the germline V gene are SGHTA and FQGNSA. Trimming stripped 0 bases from V and 9 bases from J, with 12 bases between. The CDR3 loop reads CASSLAFMPVQYF. Here the CDR3 DNA reads TGTGCCAGCAGCTTAGCGTTTATGCCCGTGCAGTACTTC.

In DNA, the CDR3 is TGTGCCAGCGAAGATAGCGGGGGGGTCGGAGAGCAGTTCTTC. Amino acid sequence: CASEDSGGVGEQFF. This chain links TRBV2 with TRBJ2-1, with 11 positions matching TRBD2. The CDR3 is 14 amino acids. CDR1 is SNHLY and CDR2 is FYNNEI in the germline V gene. V was clipped by 8 bases and J by 10 bases; unmatched bases: 10.

This clonotype was observed at least ten times. J is TRBJ2-1 and V is TRBV2, with TRBD2 identical over 9 bases. CDR1 and CDR2 from the germline V gene are SNHLY and FYNNEI. The CDR3 runs to 15 residues. J lost 6 bases, V lost 2 bases, and 5 bases had no gene match. The CDR3 bases are TGTGCCAGCAGTGAAATTAGCGGGGGTGTCAATGAGCAGTTCTTC. Translating it yields CASSEISGGVNEQFF.

This clonotype was counted at least ten times. The genes are TRBV6-1 and TRBJ2-1; D may be TRBD1 (5 bases). V shed 7 bases and J shed 0 bases, with 10 bases lying between them. The CDR3 totals 14 residues. In germline, CDR1 is MNHNS, CDR2 SASEGT. The CDR3 reads CASKGAVSYNEQFF. The DNA of the CDR3 is TGTGCCAGCAAAGGGGCGGTCTCCTACAATGAGCAGTTCTTC.

This clonotype has at least ten counts. The chain employs TRBV7-9 and TRBJ2-1; D is possibly TRBD2 (6 bases). Germline CDR1 is SEHNR and CDR2 is FQNEAQ (reference sequence). V lost 6 bases and J lost 9, with 27 bases in between. The CDR3 consists of 17 residues. In DNA form, the CDR3 reads TGTGCCAGCAGTCCCCTGACTAGGGCAAAGATCGCTGTTGAGCAGTTCTTC. This sequence encodes CASSPLTRAKIAVEQFF.